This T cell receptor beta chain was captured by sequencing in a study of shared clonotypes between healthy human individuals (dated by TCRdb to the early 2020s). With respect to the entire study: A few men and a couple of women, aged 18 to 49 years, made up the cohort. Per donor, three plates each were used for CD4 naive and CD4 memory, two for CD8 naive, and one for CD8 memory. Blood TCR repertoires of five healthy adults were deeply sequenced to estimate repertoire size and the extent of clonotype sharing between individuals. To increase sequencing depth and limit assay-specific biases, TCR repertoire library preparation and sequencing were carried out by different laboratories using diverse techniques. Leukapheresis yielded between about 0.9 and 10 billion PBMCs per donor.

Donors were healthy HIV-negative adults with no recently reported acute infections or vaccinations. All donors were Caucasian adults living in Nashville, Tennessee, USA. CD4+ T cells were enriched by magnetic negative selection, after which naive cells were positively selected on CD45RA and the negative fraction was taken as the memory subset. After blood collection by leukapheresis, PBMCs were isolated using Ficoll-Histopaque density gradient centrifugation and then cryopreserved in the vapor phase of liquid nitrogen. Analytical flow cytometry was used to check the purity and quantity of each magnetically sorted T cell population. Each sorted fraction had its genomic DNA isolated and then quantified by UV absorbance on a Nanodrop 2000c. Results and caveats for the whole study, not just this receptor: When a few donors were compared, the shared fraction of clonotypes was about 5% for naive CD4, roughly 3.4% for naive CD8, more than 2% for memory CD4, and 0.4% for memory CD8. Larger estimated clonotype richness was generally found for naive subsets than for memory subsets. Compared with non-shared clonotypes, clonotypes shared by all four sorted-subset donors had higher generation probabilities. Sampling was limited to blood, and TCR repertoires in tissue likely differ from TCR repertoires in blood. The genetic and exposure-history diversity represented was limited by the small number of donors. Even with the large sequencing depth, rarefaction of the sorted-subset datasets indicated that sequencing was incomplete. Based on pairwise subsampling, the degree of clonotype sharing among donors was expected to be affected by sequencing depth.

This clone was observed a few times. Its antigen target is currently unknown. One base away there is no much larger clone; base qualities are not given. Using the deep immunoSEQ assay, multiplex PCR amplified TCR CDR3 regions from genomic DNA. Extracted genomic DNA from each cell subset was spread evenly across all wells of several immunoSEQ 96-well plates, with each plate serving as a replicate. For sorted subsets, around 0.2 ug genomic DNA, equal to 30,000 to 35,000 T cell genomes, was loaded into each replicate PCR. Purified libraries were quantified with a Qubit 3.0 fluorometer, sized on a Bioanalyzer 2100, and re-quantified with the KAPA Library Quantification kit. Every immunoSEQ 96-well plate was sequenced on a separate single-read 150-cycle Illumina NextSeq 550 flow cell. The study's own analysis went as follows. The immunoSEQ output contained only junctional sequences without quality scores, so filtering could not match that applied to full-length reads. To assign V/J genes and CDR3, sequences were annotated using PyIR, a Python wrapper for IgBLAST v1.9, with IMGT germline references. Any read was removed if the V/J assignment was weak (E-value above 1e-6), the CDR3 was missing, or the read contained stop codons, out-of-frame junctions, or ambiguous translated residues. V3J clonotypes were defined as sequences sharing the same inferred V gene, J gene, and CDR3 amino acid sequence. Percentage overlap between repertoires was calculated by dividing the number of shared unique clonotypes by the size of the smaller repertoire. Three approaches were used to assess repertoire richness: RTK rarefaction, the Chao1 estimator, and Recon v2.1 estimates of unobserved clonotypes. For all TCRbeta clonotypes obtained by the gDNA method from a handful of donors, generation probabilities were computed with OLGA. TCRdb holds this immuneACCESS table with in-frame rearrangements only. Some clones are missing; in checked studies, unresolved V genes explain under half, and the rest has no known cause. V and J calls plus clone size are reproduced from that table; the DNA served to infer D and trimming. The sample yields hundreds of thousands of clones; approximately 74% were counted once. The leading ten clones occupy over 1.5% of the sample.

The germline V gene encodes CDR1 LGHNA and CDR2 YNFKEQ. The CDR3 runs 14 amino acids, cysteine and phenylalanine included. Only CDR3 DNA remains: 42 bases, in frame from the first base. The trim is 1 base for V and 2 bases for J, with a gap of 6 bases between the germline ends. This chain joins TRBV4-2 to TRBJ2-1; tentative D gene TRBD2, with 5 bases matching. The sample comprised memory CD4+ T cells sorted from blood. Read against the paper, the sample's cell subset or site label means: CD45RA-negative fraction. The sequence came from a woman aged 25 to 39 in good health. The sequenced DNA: TGTGCCAGCAGCCAAGTCGGGACCTACAATGAGCAGTTCTTC. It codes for CASSQVGTYNEQFF.